The T cell receptor beta chain described here comes from a study of T-cell reconstitution after alpha-beta-depleted transplantation in children. Broader study findings: Diversity and T-cell counts at one year after transplant derived mostly from new T cells. In some patients, recipient T cells and intrathymic progenitors surviving conditioning explained high day-60 diversity. Several hundred graft clones that had expanded were reportedly the source of alpha-beta T cells about two months after transplant.

This clonotype was counted a few times. Antigen specificity is unknown. CDR3 length equals 13 residues. Germline V gives CDR1 DFQATT, CDR2 SNEGSKA (reference sequence). With 1 base clipped from V and 6 bases from J, the junction kept 5 bases outside the gene matches. During its preparation, the TCRbeta library received unique molecular identifiers. TCRdb reprocessed the PCR reads with MiXCR, giving one entry per CDR3 protein. The sample has about 870,000 distinct CDR3 sequences, roughly 15% seen once. This chain links TRBV20-1 with TRBJ2-7; TRBD1 matches at 8 bases. The clonotype originates from a male patient younger than 18 who had a stem cell transplant for acute lymphoblastic leukemia, so the T cells may come from the graft donor. The sample consisted of PBMCs, mostly from graft donor cells, taken 360 days after TCRalphabeta/CD19-depleted stem cell transplant. CDR3 coding DNA: TGCAGTGCTAGAGTGCAGGGGGCTCCCGAGCAGTACTTC. Protein product: CSARVQGAPEQYF.